This record concerns one T cell receptor beta chain sequence. In the authors' methods: Amplification with reference gene primers provided the estimates of nucleated cell counts. Some clones are missing from TCRdb's copy, which holds only in-frame ones; the method was immunoSEQ multiplex PCR. The DNA was the basis for D and trimming; V, J and clone size are from that table. The table records more than 100,000 clones, around 87% of them present only once. The sample comes from a study of blood T cell repertoires in COVID-19. Study at large: Samples representing acute and convalescent COVID-19 were sourced from the United States, Italy and Spain. PBMCs, B-cell-depleted T cells, or T cells provided the cDNA or gDNA that made up the material.

This CDR3 is 16 amino acids long. The V end was cut by 3 bases, the J end by 0 bases, with 12 bases between. CDR1 SGHVS and CDR2 FQNEAQ come from the germline V gene. Sequences were obtained from peripheral blood. The receptor was isolated from a woman aged 55-70 years with acute or convalescent COVID-19. This chain joins TRBV7-8 and TRBJ1-5; TRBD1 is a possible D gene (5 bases). The CDR3 is CASSLETAYSNQPQHF. In DNA, the CDR3 is TGTGCCAGCAGCTTGGAGACAGCGTATAGCAATCAGCCCCAGCATTTT.